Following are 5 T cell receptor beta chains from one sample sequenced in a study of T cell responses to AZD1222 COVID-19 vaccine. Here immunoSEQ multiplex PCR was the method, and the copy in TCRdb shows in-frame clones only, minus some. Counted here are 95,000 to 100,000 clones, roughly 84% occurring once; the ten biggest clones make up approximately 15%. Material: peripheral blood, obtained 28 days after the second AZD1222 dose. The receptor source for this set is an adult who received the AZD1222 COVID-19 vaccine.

CDR3 loop: CASSLGENTEAFF. The DNA of the CDR3 is TGTGCCAGCAGCTTGGGAGAGAACACTGAAGCTTTCTTT. The V call is TRBV7-9, the J call TRBJ1-1; D is ambiguous. The germline V and J ends were trimmed by 3 bases and 1 base, with 6 bases remaining between them. Germline CDR1 reads SEHNR; CDR2 reads FQNEAQ (reference sequence). CDR3 size: 13 residues.

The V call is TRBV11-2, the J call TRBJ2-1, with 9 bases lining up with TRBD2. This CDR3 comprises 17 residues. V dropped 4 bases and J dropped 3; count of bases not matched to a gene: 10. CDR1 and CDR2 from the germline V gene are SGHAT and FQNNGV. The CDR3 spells CASSSLSGRRVYNEQFF. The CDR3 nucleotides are TGTGCCAGCAGCTCACTTAGCGGGAGAAGGGTCTACAATGAGCAGTTCTTC.

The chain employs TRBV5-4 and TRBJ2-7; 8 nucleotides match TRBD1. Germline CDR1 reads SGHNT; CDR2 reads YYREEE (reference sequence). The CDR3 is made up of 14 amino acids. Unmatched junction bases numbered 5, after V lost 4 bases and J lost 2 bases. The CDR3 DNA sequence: TGTGCCAGCAGCGCCGACAGGGGTCCCTACGAGCAGTACTTC. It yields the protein CASSADRGPYEQYF.

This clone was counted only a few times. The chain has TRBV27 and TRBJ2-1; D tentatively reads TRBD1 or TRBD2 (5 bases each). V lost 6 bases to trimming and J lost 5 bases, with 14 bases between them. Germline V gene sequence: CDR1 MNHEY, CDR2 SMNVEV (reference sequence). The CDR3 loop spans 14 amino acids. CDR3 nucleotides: TGTGCCAGCAGATGGGACGCCCGGAACAATGAGCAGTTCTTC. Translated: CASRWDARNNEQFF.

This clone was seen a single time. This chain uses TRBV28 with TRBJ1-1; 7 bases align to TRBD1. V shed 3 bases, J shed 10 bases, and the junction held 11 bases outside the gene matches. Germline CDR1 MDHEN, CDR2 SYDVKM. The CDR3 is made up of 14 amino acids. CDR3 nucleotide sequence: TGTGCCAGCAGTTTCGAGACAGGGCGGTTTGGAGCTTTCTTT. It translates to CASSFETGRFGAFF.